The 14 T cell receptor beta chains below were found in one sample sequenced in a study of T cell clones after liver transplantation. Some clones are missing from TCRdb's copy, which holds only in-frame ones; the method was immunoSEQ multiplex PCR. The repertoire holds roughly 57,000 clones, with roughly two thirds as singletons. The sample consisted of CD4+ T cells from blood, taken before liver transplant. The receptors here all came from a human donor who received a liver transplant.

Here the CDR3 DNA reads TGCGCCAGCAGCTTGGCCGGGACAGGGGAGCACAATGAGCAGTTCTTC. This codes for CASSLAGTGEHNEQFF. J is TRBJ2-1 and V is TRBV5-1; 10 bases map to TRBD1. This CDR3 region has 16 residues. Per germline, CDR1 SGHRS and CDR2 YFSETQ. The V and J ends lost 0 bases and 5 bases, in that order; junction bases with no gene match: 5. The full variable domain, in which reference TRBV5-1 and TRBJ2-1 provide the parts outside the CDR3, is KAGVTQTPRYLIKTRGQQVTLSCSPISGHRSVSWYQQTPGQGLQFLFEYFSETQRNKGNFPGRFSGRQFSNSRSEMNVSTLELGDSALYLCASSLAGTGEHNEQFFGPGTRLTVL.

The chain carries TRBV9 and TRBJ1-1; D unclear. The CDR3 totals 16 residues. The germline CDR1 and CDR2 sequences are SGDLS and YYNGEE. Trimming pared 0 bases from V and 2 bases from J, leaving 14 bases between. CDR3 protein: CASSVAPTPSNTEAFF. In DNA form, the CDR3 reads TGTGCCAGCAGCGTAGCTCCGACTCCCTCAAACACTGAAGCTTTCTTT.

The DNA of the CDR3 is TGCGCCAGCAGCTTGGGATCAGGGGGCAACACTGAAGCTTTCTTT. Translating gives CASSLGSGGNTEAFF. The chain combines TRBV5-1 with TRBJ1-1, with 8 bases aligning to TRBD1. The V gene end was trimmed by 0 bases and the J gene end by 2 bases; junction bases not matched to a gene: 3. This CDR3 comprises 15 residues. Germline V gene data show CDR1 as SGHRS and CDR2 as YFSETQ.

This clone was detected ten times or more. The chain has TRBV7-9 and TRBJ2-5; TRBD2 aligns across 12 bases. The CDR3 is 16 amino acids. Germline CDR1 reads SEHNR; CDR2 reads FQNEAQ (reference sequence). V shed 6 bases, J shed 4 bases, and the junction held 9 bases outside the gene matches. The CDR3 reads CASSRDLAGGPETQYF. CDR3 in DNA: TGTGCCAGCAGTCGCGACCTAGCGGGGGGGCCAGAGACCCAGTACTTC.

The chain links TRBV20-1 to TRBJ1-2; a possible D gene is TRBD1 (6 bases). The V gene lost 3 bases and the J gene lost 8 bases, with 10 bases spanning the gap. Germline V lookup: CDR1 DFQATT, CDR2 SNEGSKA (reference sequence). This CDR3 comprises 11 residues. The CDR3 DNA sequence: TGCAGTGCTAGCGACAGGAGAGGCTACACCTTC. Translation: CSASDRRGYTF.

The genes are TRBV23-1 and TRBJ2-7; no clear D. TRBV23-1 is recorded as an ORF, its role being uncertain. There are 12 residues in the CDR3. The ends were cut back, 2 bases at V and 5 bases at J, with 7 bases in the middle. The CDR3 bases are TGCGCCAGCAGTCAACGTCCCCACGAGCAGTACTTC. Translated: CASSQRPHEQYF.

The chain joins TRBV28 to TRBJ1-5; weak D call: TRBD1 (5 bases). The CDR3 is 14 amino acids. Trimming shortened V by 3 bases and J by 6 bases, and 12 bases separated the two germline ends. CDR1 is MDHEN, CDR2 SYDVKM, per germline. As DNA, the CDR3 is TGTGCCAGCAGTTTGACCAGGGAGGCTCAGCCCCAGCATTTT. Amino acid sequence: CASSLTREAQPQHF.

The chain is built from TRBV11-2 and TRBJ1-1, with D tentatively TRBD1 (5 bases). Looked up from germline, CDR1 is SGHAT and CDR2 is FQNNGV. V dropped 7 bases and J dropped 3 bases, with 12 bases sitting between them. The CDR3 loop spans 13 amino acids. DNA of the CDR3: TGTGCCAGCATCTCTGGGGGGTACACTGAAGCTTTCTTT. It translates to CASISGGYTEAFF.

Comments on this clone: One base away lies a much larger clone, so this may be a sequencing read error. The CDR3 DNA is TGTGCCAGCAGCTTAGGAGGTAATTCACCCCTCCACTTT. It encodes CASSLGGNSPLHF. The rearrangement links TRBV7-3 to TRBJ1-6; D is unresolved. CDR1 and CDR2 from the germline V gene are SGHTA and FQGTGA. The CDR3 sequence is 13 residues long. With 2 bases removed from V and 6 bases from J, the gap between germline ends came to 5 bases.

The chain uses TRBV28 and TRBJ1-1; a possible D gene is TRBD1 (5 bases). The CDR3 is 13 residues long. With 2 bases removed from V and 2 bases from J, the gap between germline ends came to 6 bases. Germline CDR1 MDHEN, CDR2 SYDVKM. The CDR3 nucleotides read TGTGCCAGCAGTTTAAGGGGAAACACTGAAGCTTTCTTT. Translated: CASSLRGNTEAFF.

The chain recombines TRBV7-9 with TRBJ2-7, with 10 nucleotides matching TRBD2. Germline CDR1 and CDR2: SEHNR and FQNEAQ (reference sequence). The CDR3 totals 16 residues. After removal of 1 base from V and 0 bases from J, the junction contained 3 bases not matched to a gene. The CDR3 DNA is TGTGCCAGCAGCTTAGGACTAGCGGGTGACTCCTACGAGCAGTACTTC. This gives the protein CASSLGLAGDSYEQYF.

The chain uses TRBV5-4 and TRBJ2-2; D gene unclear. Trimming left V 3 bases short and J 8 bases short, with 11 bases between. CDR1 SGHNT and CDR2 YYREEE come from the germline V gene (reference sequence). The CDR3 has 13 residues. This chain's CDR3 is CASSYRGAGELFF. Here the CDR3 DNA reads TGTGCCAGCAGCTATCGAGGCGCAGGGGAGCTGTTTTTT.

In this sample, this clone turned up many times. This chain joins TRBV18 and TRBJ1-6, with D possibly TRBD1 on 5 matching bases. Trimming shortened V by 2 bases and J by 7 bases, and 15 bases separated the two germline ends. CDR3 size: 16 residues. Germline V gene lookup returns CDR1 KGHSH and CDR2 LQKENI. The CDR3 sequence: CASSPASQGGNSPLHF. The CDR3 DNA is TGTGCCAGCTCACCAGCATCTCAGGGAGGGAATTCACCCCTCCACTTT.

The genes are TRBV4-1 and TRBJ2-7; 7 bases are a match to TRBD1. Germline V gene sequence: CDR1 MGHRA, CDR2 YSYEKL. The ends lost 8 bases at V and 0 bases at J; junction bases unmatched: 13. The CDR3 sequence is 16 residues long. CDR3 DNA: TGCGCCAGCCGAAGGGGGCCCCAGGAAACCTCCTACGAGCAGTACTTC. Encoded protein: CASRRGPQETSYEQYF.